The clone carrying this TCR beta chain was detected a few times. Its antigen remains unknown. This record belongs to a study of vaccination effects on CD4 cells after COVID-19. The CDR3 loop spans 14 amino acids. Unmatched junction bases numbered 6, after V lost 6 bases and J lost 6 bases. Germline V gives CDR1 MNHEY, CDR2 SVGAGI. Study findings and constraints: Convalescent patients were few in the study, and early post-infection timepoints were absent.

Ahead of sequencing, the ViraFEST assay grew antigen-specific CD4+ T cells using viral peptide pools. Following an approximately 10-day culture, CD4+ T cells were purified. Either the mRNA-1273 or the BNT162b2 vaccine was given to participants as two doses. The vaccine recipients had no prior SARS-CoV-2 infection, with negative nucleocapsid antibodies. Culturing of about 2 million PBMC per well took place with approximately 9.3 IU/ml IL-2 and 9 to 10 ug/ml peptides. Measured with immunoSEQ multiplex PCR; TCRdb has only the in-frame clones, and not every one. The table includes about 69,000 clones, around 70% detected once.

The chain is built from TRBV6-5 and TRBJ1-5; 9 bases line up with TRBD1. The input for sequencing was CD4+ T cells from PBMCs cultured with HCoV-229E spike peptides, taken after COVID-19 vaccination. This sequence originates from a human donor who received a COVID-19 vaccine. This CDR3 is CASREGQGVQPQHF. DNA of the CDR3: TGTGCCAGCAGGGAGGGACAGGGCGTTCAGCCCCAGCATTTT.